This TCR beta chain derives from a study of blood T cell repertoires in COVID-19. Study context: Some COVID-19 samples were acute and others convalescent; all came from the United States, Italy and Spain. PBMCs, B-cell-depleted T cells, or T cells were the source of the cDNA or gDNA that made up the material.

Per the germline V gene, CDR1 is MNHNY and CDR2 is SVGAGI (reference sequence). V dropped 5 bases and J dropped 5; count of bases not matched to a gene: 7. There are 15 residues in the CDR3. Authors' analysis steps: Nucleated cell counts were estimated from reference gene primer amplification. The method was immunoSEQ multiplex PCR; TCRdb's version includes in-frame clones alone and lacks a portion of them. V and J calls and clone size come straight from that table; D and trimming were deduced from the DNA. The sample includes approximately 400,000 clones, more than 70% of them seen just once. The table lists this clone with many counts. Seattle researchers signed up patients amid active infection and tracked them longitudinally.

This TCR derives from a woman between 45 and 65 years old with COVID-19, enrolled during active disease. The sequencing input was peripheral blood. The chain has TRBV6-6 and TRBJ1-4; 8 bases line up with TRBD1. The CDR3 protein is CASSKSGTGNEKLFF. Written as DNA, the CDR3 is TGTGCCAGCAGTAAAAGTGGGACAGGAAATGAAAAACTGTTTTTT.